Shown below are 30 T cell receptor beta chains from a single sample sequenced in a study of blood T cell repertoires in COVID-19. Using immunoSEQ multiplex PCR, the repertoire was profiled, and TCRdb retains in-frame clones only, with some absent. The repertoire includes tens of thousands of clones, less than 85% of them detected once, and 3% to 4% sits in the top ten. Sequencing input: peripheral blood. These TCRs come from a man aged 70 or older with COVID-19, enrolled during active disease.

The chain recombines TRBV30 with TRBJ1-5; 10 bases fit TRBD1. CDR3 length equals 14 residues. The V gene end was trimmed by 0 bases and the J gene end by 4 bases; junction bases not matched to a gene: 0. Germline V gene lookup returns CDR1 GTSNPN and CDR2 SVGIG (reference sequence). The CDR3: CAWSVGQGNQPQHF. The CDR3 bases are TGTGCCTGGAGTGTGGGACAGGGGAATCAGCCCCAGCATTTT.

This clone occurred a few times. This rearrangement joins TRBV5-1 to TRBJ2-7; 11 bases are shared with TRBD2. V shed 4 bases and J 3 bases; nucleotides not matched to a gene: 6. The germline CDR1 and CDR2 sequences are SGHRS and YFSETQ. This CDR3 is 15 amino acids long. The CDR3 is CASSDTGTSGYEQYF. Written as DNA, the CDR3 is TGCGCCAGCAGCGATACCGGGACTAGCGGCTACGAGCAGTACTTC.

This clone was seen a few times. The chain uses TRBV13 and TRBJ2-3, with 14 bases that match TRBD2. This CDR3 has 16 residues. V dropped 3 bases and J dropped 6; count of bases not matched to a gene: 5. The germline V gene has CDR1 PRHDT and CDR2 FYEKMQ (reference sequence). The CDR3 bases are TGTGCCAGCAGCTTGGGACTAGCGGGAGATTATGATACGCAGTATTTT. The encoded protein is CASSLGLAGDYDTQYF.

This clone was seen at least ten times. Other DNA variants within this sample encode the same CDR3. This chain links TRBV7-9 with TRBJ1-4; 7 bases align to TRBD1. The V gene end was trimmed by 5 bases and the J gene end by 8 bases; junction bases not matched to a gene: 8. Germline V lookup: CDR1 SEHNR, CDR2 FQNEAQ (reference sequence). This CDR3 is 14 amino acids long. The CDR3 reads CASSLRQGNEKLFF. The DNA for the CDR3 is TGTGCCAGCAGCCTACGACAGGGAAACGAAAAACTGTTTTTT.

The chain employs TRBV24-1 and TRBJ2-2; 10 nucleotides agree with TRBD1. Germline loops: CDR1 KGHDR, CDR2 SFDVKD. CDR3 length: 17 residues. The trim removed 3 bases at V and 3 bases at J, leaving 6 bases unmatched. The CDR3 loop reads CATSDAFGTGDTGELFF. The DNA of the CDR3 is TGTGCCACCAGTGATGCCTTCGGGACAGGGGACACCGGGGAGCTGTTTTTT.

This rearrangement joins TRBV5-5 to TRBJ1-2; no definite D call. CDR3 size: 15 residues. V was shortened by 4 bases and J by 2 bases, with 15 bases between the two germline ends. Germline V lookup: CDR1 SGHKS, CDR2 YYEKEE (reference sequence). The CDR3 loop reads CASSPLRGGNYGYTF. The CDR3 nucleotides are TGTGCCAGCAGCCCGCTGAGAGGAGGGAACTATGGCTACACCTTC.

The chain links TRBV2 to TRBJ2-1; 8 bases map to TRBD2. Unmatched junction bases numbered 5, after V lost 2 bases and J lost 2 bases. Germline V gene sequence: CDR1 SNHLY, CDR2 FYNNEI. The CDR3 runs 16 residues. The CDR3 DNA sequence: TGTGCCAGCAGTGAACCCAGCGGGAGACCCTACAATGAGCAGTTCTTC. This encodes CASSEPSGRPYNEQFF.

This chain links TRBV5-6 with TRBJ2-1, with 13 bases that match TRBD2. The CDR3 covers 14 residues. Germline loops: CDR1 SGHDT, CDR2 YYEEEE. V lost 8 bases, J lost 2 bases, and 1 base stayed unmatched. The CDR3 DNA is TGTGCCAGTGGACTAGCGGGAGCCTACAATGAGCAGTTCTTC. This translates into CASGLAGAYNEQFF.

The gene calls are TRBV30 and TRBJ2-7; 8 bases line up with TRBD1. The CDR3 is made up of 12 amino acids. Germline V gene data show CDR1 as GTSNPN and CDR2 as SVGIG (reference sequence). V shed 8 bases and J 2 bases; nucleotides not matched to a gene: 5. The CDR3 DNA follows: TGTGCCGGGGGGACAGGACCCTACGAGCAGTACTTC. Translating it yields CAGGTGPYEQYF.

V usage is TRBV27 and J usage is TRBJ1-1, with D perhaps matching TRBD1 (5 bases). Trimming stripped 6 bases from V and 5 bases from J, with 13 bases between. The germline gives CDR1 MNHEY, CDR2 SMNVEV (reference sequence). This CDR3 comprises 13 residues. The chain's CDR3 is CASRRAEGTEAFF. The CDR3, as DNA: TGTGCCAGCAGGCGGGCGGAGGGGACTGAAGCTTTCTTT.

The chain employs TRBV21-1 and TRBJ1-5. TRBV21-1 is a pseudogene segment. The CDR3 runs 14 residues. CDR3 sequence reads: CASSSPDGVQPQHF. The CDR3 DNA reads TGTGCCAGCAGCAGCCCCGACGGGGTTCAGCCCCAGCATTTT.

The rearrangement joins TRBV10-3 to TRBJ1-2; D possibly corresponds to TRBD1 (5 bases). The V end was cut by 4 bases, the J end by 2 bases, with 14 bases between. Per germline, CDR1 ENHRY and CDR2 SYGVKD. The CDR3 runs 15 residues. The DNA of the CDR3 is TGTGCCATCAGTGGAGCCGCGGGGCAGAACTATGGCTACACCTTC. It codes for CAISGAAGQNYGYTF.

V is TRBV19 and J is TRBJ1-6; 7 bases match TRBD1. CDR3 size: 15 residues. Germline V gene lookup returns CDR1 LNHDA and CDR2 SQIVND (reference sequence). Trimming took 5 bases from V and 7 from J; bases not matched to a gene: 8. In DNA form, the CDR3 reads TGTGCCAGTAGTCCCAACAGGGGAAGAAATTCACCCCTCCACTTT. Encoded protein: CASSPNRGRNSPLHF. The full variable domain, its missing parts supplied by reference TRBV19 and TRBJ1-6, is DGGITQSPKYLFRKEGQNVTLSCEQNLNHDAMYWYRQDPGQGLRLIYYSQIVNDFQKGDIAEGYSVSREKKESFPLTVTSAQKNPTAFYLCASSPNRGRNSPLHFGNGTRLTVT.

This rearrangement joins TRBV4-2 to TRBJ2-7; TRBD2 aligns across 8 bases. Per the germline V gene, CDR1 is LGHNA and CDR2 is YNFKEQ. V dropped 0 bases and J dropped 4; count of bases not matched to a gene: 8. The CDR3 length is 16 residues. CDR3 region: CASSQETGGETYEQYF. Written as DNA, the CDR3 is TGTGCCAGCAGCCAAGAAACGGGAGGGGAAACGTACGAGCAGTACTTC.

Only a few counts were recorded for this clone. The rearrangement uses TRBV5-1 and TRBJ2-1; tentatively, D is TRBD1 (5 bases). The germline V gene encodes CDR1 SGHRS and CDR2 YFSETQ. The germline V and J ends were trimmed by 1 base and 5 bases, with 16 bases remaining between them. The CDR3 totals 16 residues. The CDR3 reads CASSLPRGFGHNEQFF. The CDR3 DNA sequence: TGCGCCAGCAGCTTGCCTAGGGGTTTCGGACACAATGAGCAGTTCTTC.

This rearrangement joins TRBV3-1 (or the pseudogene TRBV3-2) to TRBJ2-7; the D gene is possibly TRBD2 (6 bases). The CDR3 loop spans 14 amino acids. V lost 0 bases to trimming and J lost 5 bases, with 11 bases between them. The germline CDR1 and CDR2 sequences are LGHDT and YNNKEL (reference sequence). The CDR3 DNA reads as TGTGCCAGCAGCCAAGAGGCCGGGAGTGACGAGCAGTACTTC. It translates to CASSQEAGSDEQYF.

The gene calls are TRBV11-2 and TRBJ2-7; no clear D. Trimming took 1 base from V and 3 from J, leaving 10 bases between them. The CDR3 has 14 amino acids. Germline V lookup: CDR1 SGHAT, CDR2 FQNNGV. In DNA, the CDR3 is TGTGCCAGCAGCTTAGTCCTAGTGGGCTACGAGCAGTACTTC. Translated: CASSLVLVGYEQYF. The whole variable domain, filled in from reference TRBV11-2 and TRBJ2-7, reads EAGVAQSPRYKIIEKRQSVAFWCNPISGHATLYWYQQILGQGPKLLIQFQNNGVVDDSQLPKDRFSAERLKGVDSTLKIQPAKLEDSAVYLCASSLVLVGYEQYFGPGTRLTVT.

The chain links TRBV6-5 to TRBJ2-3; TRBD2 might be the D (5 bases). Trimming left V 5 bases short and J 2 bases short, with 11 bases between. CDR1 is MNHEY and CDR2 is SVGAGI in the germline V gene. The length of the CDR3 is 14 residues. This CDR3 is CASSPYLATDTQYF. In nucleotides, the CDR3 is TGTGCCAGCAGTCCATACCTAGCCACAGATACGCAGTATTTT.

This rearrangement joins TRBV7-9 to TRBJ2-7, with 8 bases that match TRBD2. The CDR3 sequence is 15 residues long. Per the germline V gene, CDR1 is SEHNR and CDR2 is FQNEAQ (reference sequence). Trimming cost V 5 bases and J 1 base; bases outside gene matches: 7. The DNA for the CDR3 is TGTGCCAGCAGCCGTTTCAGCGGGAGTTCCTACGAGCAGTACTTC. Its protein product is CASSRFSGSSYEQYF.

This chain uses TRBV28 with TRBJ2-7, with D hard to call. The germline CDR1 and CDR2 sequences are MDHEN and SYDVKM. V lost 5 bases, J lost 0 bases, and 14 bases lay in between. This CDR3 is 15 amino acids long. CDR3 loop: CASSAPQRFSYEQYF. For the CDR3, the DNA is TGTGCCAGCAGTGCCCCCCAGCGCTTCTCCTACGAGCAGTACTTC.

This clone was seen only a few times. The V gene is TRBV6-5, the J gene TRBJ2-7; D is possibly TRBD1 (5 bases). This CDR3 has 14 residues. Per the germline V gene, CDR1 is MNHEY and CDR2 is SVGAGI. Trimming shortened V by 3 bases and J by 0 bases, and 9 bases separated the two germline ends. The CDR3 DNA sequence: TGTGCCAGCAGTTATAGGGGCGGCTCCTACGAGCAGTACTTC. It encodes CASSYRGGSYEQYF.

J is TRBJ2-1 and V is TRBV29-1; 7 bases align to TRBD2. Per the germline V gene, CDR1 is SQVTM and CDR2 is ANQGSEA. V trimming: 1 base; J trimming: 8 bases; junction bases outside the gene matches: 11. This CDR3 has 15 amino acids. The DNA of the CDR3 is TGCAGCGTTGAAGTTGGGGGGGTTTCTTTAGATGAGCAGTTCTTC. Translated: CSVEVGGVSLDEQFF.

As for this clone: Other DNA sequences of this sample code for an identical CDR3. V usage is TRBV19 and J usage is TRBJ2-7, with D perhaps TRBD1 (6 bases). Per germline, CDR1 LNHDA and CDR2 SQIVND (reference sequence). V was cut by 4 bases and J by 1 base, with 8 bases left in between. The CDR3 spans 13 residues. CDR3 sequence: CASSRQVSYEQYF. As DNA, the CDR3 is TGTGCCAGTAGTAGACAGGTGTCCTACGAGCAGTACTTC.

The chain carries TRBV5-1 and TRBJ2-2; a weak D match, TRBD1 (6 bases). The CDR3 spans 13 residues. Germline V gene sequence: CDR1 SGHRS, CDR2 YFSETQ. V lost 1 base to trimming and J lost 5 bases, with 6 bases between them. The CDR3 coding sequence is TGCGCCAGCAGCTTGCAGGGGACCGGGGAGCTGTTTTTT. As protein: CASSLQGTGELFF.

The CDR3 here is CASSLTGGDYGYTF. CDR3 bases: TGTGCCAGCAGCCTGACAGGGGGTGACTATGGCTACACCTTC. The chain employs TRBV3-1 (or the pseudogene TRBV3-2) and TRBJ1-2; 9 bases are shared with TRBD1. Trimming at V came to 4 bases and at J to 3 bases, leaving 3 bases not matched to a gene. The CDR3 runs to 14 residues. Germline CDR1 reads LGHDT; CDR2 reads YNNKEL (reference sequence).

This chain joins TRBV24-1 and TRBJ2-1; the D is unclear. Germline V gives CDR1 KGHDR, CDR2 SFDVKD. The CDR3 contains 12 residues. Trimming shortened V by 2 bases and J by 10 bases, and 8 bases separated the two germline ends. CDR3 bases: TGTGCCACCAGTGATTCCCAGCGAGAGCAGTTCTTC. Its translation: CATSDSQREQFF.

This clone was detected a few times. The chain is built from TRBV24-1 and TRBJ1-5; 7 bases map to TRBD1. Germline loops: CDR1 KGHDR, CDR2 SFDVKD. J lost 1 base, V lost 2 bases, and 4 bases had no gene match. The CDR3 has 16 residues. The CDR3 coding sequence is TGTGCCACCAGTGATTCGTCCAGGGGGAGCAATCAGCCCCAGCATTTT. This codes for CATSDSSRGSNQPQHF.

The chain employs TRBV6-5 and TRBJ2-7; TRBD1 aligns across 9 bases. Germline assignment: CDR1 MNHEY and CDR2 SVGAGI. The CDR3 totals 15 residues. The J segment lost 3 bases and the V segment lost 0 bases, leaving 3 bases of the junction unmatched. CDR3 in amino acids: CASSYSRGQGYEQYF. In DNA, the CDR3 is TGTGCCAGCAGTTACTCGAGGGGACAGGGCTACGAGCAGTACTTC.

The chain carries TRBV19 and TRBJ1-2, with a possible D match to TRBD1 (6 bases). The CDR3 totals 13 residues. Germline V gene lookup returns CDR1 LNHDA and CDR2 SQIVND (reference sequence). V was trimmed by 3 bases and J by 8 bases, leaving 13 bases between them. Here the CDR3 reads CASSMRGAEGYTF. The CDR3 nucleotides are TGTGCCAGTAGTATGCGGGGGGCTGAAGGCTACACCTTC. Complete variable domain (other parts from reference TRBV19 and TRBJ1-2): DGGITQSPKYLFRKEGQNVTLSCEQNLNHDAMYWYRQDPGQGLRLIYYSQIVNDFQKGDIAEGYSVSREKKESFPLTVTSAQKNPTAFYLCASSMRGAEGYTFGSGTRLTVV.

V is TRBV7-8 and J is TRBJ2-1, with D hard to call. The CDR3 is made up of 14 amino acids. Germline V lookup: CDR1 SGHVS, CDR2 FQNEAQ. V gave up 1 base and J gave up 0 bases, with 4 bases separating them. Written as DNA, the CDR3 is TGTGCCAGCAGCTTAGAATACTCCTACAATGAGCAGTTCTTC. Its translation: CASSLEYSYNEQFF.